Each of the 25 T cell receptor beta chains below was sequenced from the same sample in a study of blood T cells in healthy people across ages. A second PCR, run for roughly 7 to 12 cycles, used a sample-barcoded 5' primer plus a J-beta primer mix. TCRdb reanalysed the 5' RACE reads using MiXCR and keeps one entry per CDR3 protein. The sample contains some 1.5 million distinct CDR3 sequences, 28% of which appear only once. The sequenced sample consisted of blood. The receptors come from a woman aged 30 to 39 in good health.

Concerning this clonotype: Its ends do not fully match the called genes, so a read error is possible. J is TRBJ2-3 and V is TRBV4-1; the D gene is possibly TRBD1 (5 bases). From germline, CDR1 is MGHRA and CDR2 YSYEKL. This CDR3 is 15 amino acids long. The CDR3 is CASSQEFWGTDTQYF. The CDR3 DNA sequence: TGCGCCAGCAGCCAAGAGTTCTGGGGCACTGATACGCAGTATTTT.

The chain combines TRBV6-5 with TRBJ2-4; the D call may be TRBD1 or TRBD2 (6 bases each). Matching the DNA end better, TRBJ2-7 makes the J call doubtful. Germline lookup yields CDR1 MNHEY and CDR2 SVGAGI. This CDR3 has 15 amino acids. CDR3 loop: CASSYRPGAGPEQYF. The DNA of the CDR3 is TGTGCCAGCAGTTATAGGCCGGGGGCGGGCCCCGAGCAGTACTTC.

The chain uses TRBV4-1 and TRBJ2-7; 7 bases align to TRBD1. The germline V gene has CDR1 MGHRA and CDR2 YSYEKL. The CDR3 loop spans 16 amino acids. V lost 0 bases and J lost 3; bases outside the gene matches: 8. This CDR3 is CASSQDEGQASYEQYF. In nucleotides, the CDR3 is TGCGCCAGCAGCCAAGACGAAGGACAGGCCAGCTACGAGCAGTACTTC.

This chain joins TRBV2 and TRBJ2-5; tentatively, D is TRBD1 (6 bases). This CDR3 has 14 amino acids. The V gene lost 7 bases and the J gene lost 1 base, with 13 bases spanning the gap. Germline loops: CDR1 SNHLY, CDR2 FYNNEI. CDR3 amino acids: CASNDGRGQETQYF. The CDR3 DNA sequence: TGTGCCAGCAACGACGGCAGGGGCCAAGAGACCCAGTACTTC.

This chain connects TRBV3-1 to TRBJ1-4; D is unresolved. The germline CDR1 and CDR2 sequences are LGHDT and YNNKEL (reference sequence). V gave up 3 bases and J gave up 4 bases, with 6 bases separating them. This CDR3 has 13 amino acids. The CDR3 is CASSHASNEKLFF. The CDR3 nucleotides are TGTGCCAGCAGCCATGCGAGTAATGAAAAACTGTTTTTT.

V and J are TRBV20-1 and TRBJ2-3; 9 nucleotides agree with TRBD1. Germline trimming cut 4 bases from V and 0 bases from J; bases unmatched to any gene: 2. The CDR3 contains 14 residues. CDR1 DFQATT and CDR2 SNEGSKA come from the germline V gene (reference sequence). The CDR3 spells CSAKGQGSTDTQYF. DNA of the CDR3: TGCAGTGCTAAAGGACAGGGGAGCACAGATACGCAGTATTTT.

Written as DNA, the CDR3 is TGCGCCAGCAGCTGGGACAGCTGCTACGAGCAGTACTTC. It encodes CASSWDSCYEQYF. The V call is TRBV5-1, the J call TRBJ2-7; 7 bases fit TRBD1. The junction had 3 bases not matched to a gene; V was cut back by 3 bases and J by 3 bases. The CDR3 runs to 13 residues. Germline V lookup: CDR1 SGHRS, CDR2 YFSETQ. Filled out from reference TRBV5-1 and TRBJ2-7, the complete variable domain reads KAGVTQTPRYLIKTRGQQVTLSCSPISGHRSVSWYQQTPGQGLQFLFEYFSETQRNKGNFPGRFSGRQFSNSRSEMNVSTLELGDSALYLCASSWDSCYEQYFGPGTRLTVT.

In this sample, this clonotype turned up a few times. For the CDR3, the DNA is TGTGCCAGCAGTTACAGCGGGGGGGCTCCTTTCAATGAGCAGTTCTTC. Amino acid sequence: CASSYSGGAPFNEQFF. This chain links TRBV6-5 with TRBJ2-1; 10 positions match TRBD2. This CDR3 is 16 amino acids long. Losses at the gene ends were 2 bases for V and 6 bases for J; bases not matched to a gene: 7. CDR1 and CDR2 (germline): MNHEY, SVGAGI.

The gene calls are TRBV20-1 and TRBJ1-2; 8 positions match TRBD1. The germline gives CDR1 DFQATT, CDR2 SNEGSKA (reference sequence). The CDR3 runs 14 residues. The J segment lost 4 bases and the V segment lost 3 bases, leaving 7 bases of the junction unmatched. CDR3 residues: CSASGRGTGYGYTF. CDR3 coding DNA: TGCAGTGCTAGTGGTCGGGGGACAGGCTATGGCTACACCTTC.

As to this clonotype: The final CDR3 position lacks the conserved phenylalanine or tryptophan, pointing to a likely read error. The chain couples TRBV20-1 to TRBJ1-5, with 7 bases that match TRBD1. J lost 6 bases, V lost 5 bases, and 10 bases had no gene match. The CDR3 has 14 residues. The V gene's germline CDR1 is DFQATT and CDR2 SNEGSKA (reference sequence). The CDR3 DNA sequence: TGCAGTGCTTCTAAGACAGGGCAAGGTCAGCCCCAGCATGTT. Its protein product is CSASKTGQGQPQHV.

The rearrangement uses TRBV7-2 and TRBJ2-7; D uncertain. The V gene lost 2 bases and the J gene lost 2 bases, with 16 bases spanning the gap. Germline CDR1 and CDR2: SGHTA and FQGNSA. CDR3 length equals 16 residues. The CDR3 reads CASSLSAGISTYEQYF. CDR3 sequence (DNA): TGTGCCAGCAGCTTATCAGCAGGCATTTCGACCTACGAGCAGTACTTC.

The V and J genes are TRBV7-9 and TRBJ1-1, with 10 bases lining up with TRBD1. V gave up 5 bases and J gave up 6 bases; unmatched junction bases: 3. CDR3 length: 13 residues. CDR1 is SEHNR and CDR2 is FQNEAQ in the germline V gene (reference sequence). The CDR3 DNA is TGTGCCAGCAGCATGGACAGGGGGTCTGAAGCTTTCTTT. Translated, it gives CASSMDRGSEAFF.

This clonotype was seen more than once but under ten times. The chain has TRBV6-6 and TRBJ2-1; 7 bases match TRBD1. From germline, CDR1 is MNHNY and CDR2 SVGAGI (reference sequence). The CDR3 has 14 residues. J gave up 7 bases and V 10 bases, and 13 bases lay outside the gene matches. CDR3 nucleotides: TGTGCCACCTCGGGACAGCGGCGGGTTAATGAGCAGTTCTTC. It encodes CATSGQRRVNEQFF.

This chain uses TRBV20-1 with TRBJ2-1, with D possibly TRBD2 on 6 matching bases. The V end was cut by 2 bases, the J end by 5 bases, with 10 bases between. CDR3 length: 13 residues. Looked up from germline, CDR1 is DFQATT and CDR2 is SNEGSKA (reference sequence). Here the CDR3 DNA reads TGCAGTGCTAGATCTAGCGACAACAATGAGCAGTTCTTC. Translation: CSARSSDNNEQFF.

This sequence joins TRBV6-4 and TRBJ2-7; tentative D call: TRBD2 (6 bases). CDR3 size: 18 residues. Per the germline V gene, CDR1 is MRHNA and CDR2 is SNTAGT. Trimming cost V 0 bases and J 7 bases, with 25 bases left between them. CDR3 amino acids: CASSDSWSLARETREQYF. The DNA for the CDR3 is TGTGCCAGCAGTGACTCGTGGAGCCTAGCCCGGGAGACAAGAGAGCAGTACTTC.

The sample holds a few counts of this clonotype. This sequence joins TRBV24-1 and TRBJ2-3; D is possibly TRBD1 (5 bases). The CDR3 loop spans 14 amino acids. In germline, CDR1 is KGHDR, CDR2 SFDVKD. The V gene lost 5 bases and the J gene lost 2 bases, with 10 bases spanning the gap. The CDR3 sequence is CATSGVRATDTQYF. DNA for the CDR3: TGTGCCACCAGTGGTGTCAGGGCCACAGATACGCAGTATTTT.

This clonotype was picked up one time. For the CDR3, the DNA is TGTGCCAGCAGCTTACCCGGGGGGCGAATGAACACTGAAGCTTTCTTT. Translating gives CASSLPGGRMNTEAFF. The chain couples TRBV7-9 to TRBJ1-1, with D possibly being TRBD1 (6 bases). This CDR3 region has 16 residues. Trimming took off 2 bases at V and 0 bases at J, with 13 bases between the two ends. The germline V gene has CDR1 SEHNR and CDR2 FQNEAQ (reference sequence). Supplemented by reference TRBV7-9 and TRBJ1-1, the full variable domain reads DTGVSQNPRHKITKRGQNVTFRCDPISEHNRLYWYRQTLGQGPEFLTYFQNEAQLEKSRLLSDRFSAERPKGSFSTLEIQRTEQGDSAMYLCASSLPGGRMNTEAFFGQGTRLTVV.

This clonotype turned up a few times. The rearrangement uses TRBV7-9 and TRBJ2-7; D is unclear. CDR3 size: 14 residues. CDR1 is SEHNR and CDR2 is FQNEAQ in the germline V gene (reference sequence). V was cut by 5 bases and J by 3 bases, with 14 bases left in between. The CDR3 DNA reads TGTGCCAGCAGCCCAGAGGTACAGAACTACGAGCAGTACTTC. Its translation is CASSPEVQNYEQYF.

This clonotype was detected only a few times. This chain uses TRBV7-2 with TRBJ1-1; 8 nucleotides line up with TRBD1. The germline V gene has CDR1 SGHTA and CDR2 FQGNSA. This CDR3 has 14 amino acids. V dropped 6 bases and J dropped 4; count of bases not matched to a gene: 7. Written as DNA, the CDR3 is TGTGCCAGCAGGCGGACAGGGAGGTTCACTGAAGCTTTCTTT. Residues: CASRRTGRFTEAFF.

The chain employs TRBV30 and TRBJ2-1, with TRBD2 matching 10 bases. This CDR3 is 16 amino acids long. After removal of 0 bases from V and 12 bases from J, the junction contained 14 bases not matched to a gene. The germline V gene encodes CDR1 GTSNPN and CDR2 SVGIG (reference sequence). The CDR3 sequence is CAWSVSRTSGGSGQFF. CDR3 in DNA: TGTGCCTGGAGTGTGTCTAGGACTAGCGGAGGTAGTGGGCAGTTCTTC.

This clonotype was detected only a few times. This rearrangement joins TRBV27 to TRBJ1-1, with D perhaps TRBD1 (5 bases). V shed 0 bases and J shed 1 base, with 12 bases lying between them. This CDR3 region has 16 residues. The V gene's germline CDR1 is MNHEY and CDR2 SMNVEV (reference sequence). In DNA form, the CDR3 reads TGTGCCAGCAGTTTATCGGGGGGAGGACCGAACACTGAAGCTTTCTTT. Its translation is CASSLSGGGPNTEAFF.

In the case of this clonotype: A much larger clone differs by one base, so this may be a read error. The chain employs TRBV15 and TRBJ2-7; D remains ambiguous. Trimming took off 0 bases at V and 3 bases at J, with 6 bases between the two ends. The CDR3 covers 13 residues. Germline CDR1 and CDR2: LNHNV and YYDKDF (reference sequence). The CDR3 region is CATSREGFYEQYF. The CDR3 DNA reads TGTGCCACCAGCAGAGAGGGGTTCTACGAGCAGTACTTC.

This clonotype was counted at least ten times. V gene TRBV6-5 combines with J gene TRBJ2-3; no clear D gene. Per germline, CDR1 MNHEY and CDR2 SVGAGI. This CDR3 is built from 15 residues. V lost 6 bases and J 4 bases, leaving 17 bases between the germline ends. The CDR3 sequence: CASRRIDAGADTQYF. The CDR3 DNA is TGTGCCAGCAGACGGATCGACGCTGGGGCAGATACGCAGTATTTT.

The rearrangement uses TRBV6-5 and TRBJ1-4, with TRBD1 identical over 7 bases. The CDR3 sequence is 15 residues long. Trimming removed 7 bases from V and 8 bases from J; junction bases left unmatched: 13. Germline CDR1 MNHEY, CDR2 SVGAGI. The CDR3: CASTKYGTAREKLFF. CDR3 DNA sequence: TGTGCCAGCACCAAATACGGGACAGCCAGGGAAAAACTGTTTTTT.

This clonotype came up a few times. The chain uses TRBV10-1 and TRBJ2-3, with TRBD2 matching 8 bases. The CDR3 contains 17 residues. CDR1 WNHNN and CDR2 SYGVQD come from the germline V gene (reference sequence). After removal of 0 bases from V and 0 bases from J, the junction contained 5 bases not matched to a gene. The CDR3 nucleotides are TGCGCCAGCAGTGAGTCGACGTCTAGCGGGAGCACAGATACGCAGTATTTT. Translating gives CASSESTSSGSTDTQYF.